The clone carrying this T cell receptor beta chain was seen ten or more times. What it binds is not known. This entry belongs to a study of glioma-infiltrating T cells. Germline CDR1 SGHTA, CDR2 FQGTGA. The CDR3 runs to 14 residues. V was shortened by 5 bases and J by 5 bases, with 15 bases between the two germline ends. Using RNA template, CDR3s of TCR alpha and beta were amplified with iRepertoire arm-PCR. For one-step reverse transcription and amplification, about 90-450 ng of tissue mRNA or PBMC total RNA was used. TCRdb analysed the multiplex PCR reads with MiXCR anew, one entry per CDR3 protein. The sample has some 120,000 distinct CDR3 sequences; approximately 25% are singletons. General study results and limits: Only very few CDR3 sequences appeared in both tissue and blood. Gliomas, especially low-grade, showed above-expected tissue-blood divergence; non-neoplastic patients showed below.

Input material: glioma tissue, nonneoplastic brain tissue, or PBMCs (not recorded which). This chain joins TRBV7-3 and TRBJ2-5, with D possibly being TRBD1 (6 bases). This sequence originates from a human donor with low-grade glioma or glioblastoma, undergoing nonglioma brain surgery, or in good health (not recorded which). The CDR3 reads CASSLTGMRETQYF. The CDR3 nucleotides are TGTGCCAGCAGCCTTACAGGGATGAGGGAGACCCAGTACTTC.